One and the same sample provided the 8 T cell receptor beta chains below, sequenced in a study of shared clonotypes between healthy human individuals. TCRdb's table, derived via immunoSEQ multiplex PCR, lists solely in-frame clones and lacks some. The sample consists of some 2,400,000 clones, approximately 94% of them appearing once. The sample comprised naive CD4+ T cells sorted from blood. Subset noted: CD45RA+ positively selected. The receptors derive from a man younger than 35 in good health.

This chain joins TRBV28 and TRBJ2-1; a weak D match, TRBD2 (5 bases). Germline lookup yields CDR1 MDHEN and CDR2 SYDVKM. V gave up 8 bases and J gave up 2 bases, with 10 bases separating them. CDR3 length: 13 amino acids. CDR3 sequence reads: CASCTRTYNEQFF. The CDR3 DNA follows: TGTGCCAGCTGTACTAGGACCTACAATGAGCAGTTCTTC.

This chain connects TRBV7-2 to TRBJ2-7, with TRBD2 matching over 8 bases. Germline CDR1 SGHTA, CDR2 FQGNSA. This CDR3 has 14 amino acids. After removal of 5 bases from V and 1 base from J, the junction contained 4 bases not matched to a gene. In nucleotides, the CDR3 is TGTGCCAGCAGCCCCCGCGGGGGGTCCTACGAGCAGTACTTC. Encoded protein: CASSPRGGSYEQYF.

The chain is built from TRBV4-3 and TRBJ2-1, with 7 bases lining up with TRBD2. Germline loops: CDR1 LGHNA, CDR2 YSLEER. The CDR3 contains 16 residues. Unmatched junction bases numbered 8, after V lost 3 bases and J lost 3 bases. The CDR3, as DNA: TGCGCCAGCAGCCAGGACGAGGGAGGGATCTACAATGAGCAGTTCTTC. It specifies CASSQDEGGIYNEQFF.

The count of this clone is one. One end of the junction fails to match germline, which may point to a read error. Other DNA sequences in the same sample also yield this CDR3. The rearrangement links TRBV7-7 to TRBJ2-2; no firm D call. This CDR3 has 13 residues. CDR1 is SSHAT and CDR2 is FNYEAQ in the germline V gene (reference sequence). This chain's CDR3 is CASSLGETGELFF. The CDR3 DNA reads TGTGCTAGCAGCTTAGGCGAAACCGGGGAGCTGTTTTTT.

J is TRBJ2-5 and V is TRBV4-1, with 8 bases identical to TRBD2. CDR1 and CDR2 from the germline V gene are MGHRA and YSYEKL. The CDR3 sequence is 16 residues long. The V gene end was trimmed by 1 base and the J gene end by 2 bases; junction bases not matched to a gene: 6. The CDR3 coding sequence is TGCGCCAGCAGCCAAGCACGGGGGGGGACGCAAGAGACCCAGTACTTC. It yields the protein CASSQARGGTQETQYF.

V is TRBV19 and J is TRBJ1-2; no clear D gene. This CDR3 region has 13 residues. Germline CDR1 is LNHDA and CDR2 is SQIVND (reference sequence). Trimming removed 5 bases from V and 4 bases from J, with 11 bases in between. CDR3 sequence (DNA): TGTGCCAGTAGTTCCGGGCCAGGCTATGGCTACACCTTC. It is translated as CASSSGPGYGYTF. Looking up the rest from reference TRBV19 and TRBJ1-2 gives the full variable domain: DGGITQSPKYLFRKEGQNVTLSCEQNLNHDAMYWYRQDPGQGLRLIYYSQIVNDFQKGDIAEGYSVSREKKESFPLTVTSAQKNPTAFYLCASSSGPGYGYTFGSGTRLTVV.

The chain employs TRBV27 and TRBJ2-2, with 7 bases aligning to TRBD2. Germline assignment: CDR1 MNHEY and CDR2 SMNVEV (reference sequence). The CDR3 loop spans 15 amino acids. The ends lost 6 bases at V and 0 bases at J; junction bases unmatched: 4. CDR3 sequence: CASRVLATNTGELFF. In DNA, the CDR3 is TGTGCCAGCAGGGTACTAGCGACGAACACCGGGGAGCTGTTTTTT.

The V gene is TRBV2, the J gene TRBJ1-1; D unclear. The V end lost 5 bases, the J end lost 1 base, and 11 bases lay between the germline ends. This CDR3 has 14 amino acids. Germline values: CDR1 SNHLY, CDR2 FYNNEI. This chain's CDR3 is CASSPGRWNTEAFF. The CDR3 DNA follows: TGTGCCAGCAGTCCCGGTAGGTGGAACACTGAAGCTTTCTTT.